The source of this T cell receptor beta chain is a study of beta chain features in type 1 diabetes. Points from the study as a whole: Within each of all four CD4+ subsets, Type 1 diabetes patients had TCRB CDR3s that were moderately but significantly shorter.

Remarks on this clone: Antigen unknown.

V dropped 4 bases and J dropped 5; count of bases not matched to a gene: 9. Germline V gene lookup returns CDR1 SQVTM and CDR2 ANQGSEA. The CDR3 covers 15 residues. Expressed TCRB transcripts were sequenced, since all the RNA that had been isolated was reverse transcribed. The method was immunoSEQ multiplex PCR; TCRdb's version includes in-frame clones alone and lacks a portion of them. Of approximately 260,000 clones listed, approximately 25% are singletons. Material: naive CD4+ T cells from blood. The genes are TRBV29-1 and TRBJ2-5; 11 bases agree with TRBD2. This TCR was sampled from a woman in her thirties with type 1 diabetes. CDR3 coding DNA: TGCAGCGTTGGCCCACTAGCGGGAGTCGTGGAGACCCAGTACTTC. It translates to CSVGPLAGVVETQYF. Full variable domain (outside the CDR3, taken from reference TRBV29-1 and TRBJ2-5): SAVISQKPSRDICQRGTSLTIQCQVDSQVTMMFWYRQQPGQSLTLIATANQGSEATYESGFVIDKFPISRPNLTFSTLTVSNMSPEDSSIYLCSVGPLAGVVETQYFGPGTRLLVL.